This entry features one TCR beta chain sequence. Its antigen is not yet known. Per-base quality was not reported, and no clone a single base away is much larger than it. The ViraFEST assay stimulated PBMC with viral peptide pools and then used TCR sequencing to identify antigen-specific CD4+ T cell clonotypes by expansion. After less than 13 days of culture, CD4+ T cells were isolated with the EasySep CD4+ T cell isolation kit. Healthy vaccine recipients had no prior SARS-CoV-2 infection, confirmed by negative nucleocapsid antibodies before and after vaccination. Around 2.1 million PBMC per well were cultured with approximately 10 ug/ml peptides in IMDM containing 5% human AB serum, approximately 9.9 IU/ml IL-2 and gentamicin. On days 3 and 7, half of the culture medium was replaced with fresh IL-2-containing medium. Unless otherwise noted, each peptide stimulation condition was cultured in triplicate wells. Using Ficoll-Paque Plus gradient centrifugation, PBMC were separated from whole blood and then either used fresh or cryopreserved at -140C. Overlapping peptide pools spanned the spike proteins of SARS-CoV-2 and the common cold coronaviruses HCoV-NL63, HCoV-OC43 and HCoV-229E. The QIAamp micro DNA kit was used to extract genomic DNA from the cultured CD4+ T cells.

The library came from the immunoSEQ multiplex PCR assay. DNA from the cultured and isolated CD4+ T cells underwent TCR beta CDR3 sequencing. Concerning the study's data processing: Non-productive TCR sequences were removed, reads were trimmed to the CDR3 region, and CDR3s of at least 7 amino acids were retained. The MANAFEST web app was used to pick out antigen-specific clonotypes by comparing their expansion in peptide wells with that in reference cultures. To count as positive, a clone had to show expansion at FDR<0.05 compared with the reference and with all other wells, an odds ratio above 5, and a frequency above 0.1% in two replicate wells. A clonotype was called cross-reactive if it was significantly expanded both in SARS-CoV-2 spike wells and in at least one common cold coronavirus spike condition. Levenshtein distance calculated with the stringdist R package was used to assess CDR3 similarity, and unrooted trees were constructed with ape in R 3.6.1. TCRdb obtained this table from immuneACCESS and retained in-frame rearrangements with V and J assigned. These tables miss some clones; where compared with another copy, unresolved V genes account for less than half of the shortfall, and the remainder is unexplained. That table is the source of V, J and clone size, and D and trimming were worked out from the DNA. The sample table contains under 55,000 clones; only one count was recorded for 79% of them. The ten largest make up less than 7.5% of the sample.

This sample was taken from a study of vaccination effects on CD4 cells after COVID-19 (dated 2022 in TCRdb). About the investigation overall: Each participant got two doses of an mRNA SARS-CoV-2 vaccine, either BNT162b2 or mRNA-1273. Cultures from other donors in the study were sequenced with the Oncomine TCR Beta short-read assay on an Illumina iSeq 100. The full study included 9 to 10 COVID-19 convalescent patients and a few SARS-CoV-2-naive healthy vaccine recipients. The study compared SARS-CoV-2 spike-specific CD4+ TCR repertoires before and after mRNA vaccination in COVID-19 convalescent patients and infection-naive vaccine recipients. Here is what the overall study found, with its caveats: Among healthy vaccine recipients, nearly all vaccine-induced clones were SARS-CoV-2 mono-reactive, and just 1 of 255 was cross-reactive with common cold coronaviruses. The study was limited by a small number of convalescent patients, and early post-infection timepoints were lacking. Marked clonal contraction was observed in both infection-induced and vaccine-induced clones at late post-vaccination timepoints, consistent with waning T cell responses.

The CDR3 sequence holds 12 residues, the cysteine and phenylalanine included. This entry keeps only the CDR3 DNA: 36 bases, framed from base 1. V loses 5 bases, J loses 3 bases, and the germline ends lie 5 bases apart. CDR1 and CDR2, looked up from the germline V gene, are MDHEN and SYDVKM. This TCR was recovered from a human donor who received a COVID-19 vaccine. Sequences were derived from CD4+ T cells from PBMCs cultured with HCoV-OC43 spike peptides, sampled before COVID-19 vaccination. The label giving this sample's cell subset or site can be read as: HCoV-OC43 spike overlapping peptide pool stimulation. The chain joins TRBV28 to TRBJ1-5, with an unclear D gene assignment. The CDR3 reads as follows: CASSRINQPQHF. The nucleotide sequence is given as TGTGCCAGCAGTCGGATCAATCAGCCCCAGCATTTT.